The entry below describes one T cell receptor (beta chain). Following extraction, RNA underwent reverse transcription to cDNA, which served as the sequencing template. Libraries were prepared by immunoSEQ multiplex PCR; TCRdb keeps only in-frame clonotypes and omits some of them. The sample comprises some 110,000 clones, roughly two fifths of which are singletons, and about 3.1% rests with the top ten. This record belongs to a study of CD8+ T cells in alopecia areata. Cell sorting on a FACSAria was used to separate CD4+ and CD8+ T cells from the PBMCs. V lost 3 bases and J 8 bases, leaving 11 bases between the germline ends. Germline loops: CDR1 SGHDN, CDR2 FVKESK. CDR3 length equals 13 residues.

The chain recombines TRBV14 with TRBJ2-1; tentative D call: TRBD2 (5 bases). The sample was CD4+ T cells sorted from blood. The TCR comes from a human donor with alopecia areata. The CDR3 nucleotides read TGTGCCAGCAGCCAGGGATTGGAGGATGAGCAGTTCTTC. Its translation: CASSQGLEDEQFF.